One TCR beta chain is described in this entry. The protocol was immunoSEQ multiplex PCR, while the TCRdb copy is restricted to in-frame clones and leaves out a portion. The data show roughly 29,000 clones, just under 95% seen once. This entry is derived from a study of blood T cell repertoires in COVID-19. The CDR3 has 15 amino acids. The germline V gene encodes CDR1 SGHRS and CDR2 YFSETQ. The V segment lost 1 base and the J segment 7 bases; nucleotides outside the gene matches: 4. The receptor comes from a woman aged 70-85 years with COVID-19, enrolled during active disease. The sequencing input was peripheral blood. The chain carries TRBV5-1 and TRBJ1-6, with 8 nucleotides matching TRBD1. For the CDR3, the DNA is TGCGCCAGCAGCTTGAGTACAGGGGGAAATTCACCCCTCCACTTT. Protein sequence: CASSLSTGGNSPLHF.